This record looks at one T cell receptor beta chain sequence and its context. Reverse transcription of all isolated RNA meant that expressed TCRB transcripts were sequenced. Regulatory, naive and central memory T cell samples averaged approximately 3.5 million reads. Libraries were prepared by immunoSEQ multiplex PCR; TCRdb keeps only in-frame clonotypes and omits some of them. The repertoire holds 350,000 to 450,000 clones, with over 13% as singletons. The data are from a study of beta chain features in type 1 diabetes. Study at large: Patients were similar to healthy donors in age and gender (as well as in cell yields). The study examined around 99,000,000 sorted cells across all samples.

The sequencing sample was made of naive CD4+ T cells from blood. The TCR originated in a woman aged 18-29 years in good health.

The CDR3 here is CASSHPSGKPFF. In DNA, the CDR3 is TGTGCCAGCAGTCACCCTAGCGGGAAGCCGTTCTTC. The chain links TRBV28 to TRBJ2-1; TRBD2 matches 9 bases. This CDR3 spans 12 amino acids. With 5 bases clipped from V and 15 bases from J, the junction kept 8 bases outside the gene matches. CDR1 is MDHEN, CDR2 SYDVKM, per germline.